Following are 28 T cell receptor beta chains from one sample sequenced in a study of cytomegalovirus exposure and HLA in healthy donors. Vbeta (60) and Jbeta (13) primers were used in the PCR. Method: immunoSEQ multiplex PCR; TCRdb's copy keeps in-frame clones and lacks some. The sample consists of around 20,000 clones, approximately 70% of them appearing once. Sequenced input: PBMCs. Source of these receptors: a man aged 18 to 29 in good health and CMV-seronegative.

The J gene is TRBJ2-6, the V gene TRBV6-5, with 8 bases matching TRBD1. Trimming at V came to 8 bases and at J to 0 bases, leaving 3 bases not matched to a gene. The CDR3 is 15 residues long. CDR1 is MNHEY, CDR2 SVGAGI, per germline. CDR3: CASWDRISGANVLTF. CDR3 DNA: TGTGCCAGCTGGGACAGGATCTCTGGGGCCAACGTCCTGACTTTC.

The J gene is TRBJ1-2, the V gene TRBV19; D call uncertain. The V and J ends lost 5 bases and 5 bases respectively, with 6 bases between them. The germline V gene encodes CDR1 LNHDA and CDR2 SQIVND (reference sequence). The CDR3 has 11 residues. The CDR3 DNA reads TGTGCCAGTAGTGCCCTATATGGCTACACCTTC. Its protein product is CASSALYGYTF.

V gene TRBV29-1 combines with J gene TRBJ1-3; D is undetermined. V was trimmed by 4 bases and J by 0 bases, leaving 19 bases between them. The length of the CDR3 is 17 residues. CDR1 is SQVTM, CDR2 ANQGSEA, per germline. The CDR3 coding sequence is TGCAGCGTTGTTGAGTCTTTTTTGGGCCGCTCTGGAAACACCATATATTTT. It is translated as CSVVESFLGRSGNTIYF.

The table lists this clone with a few counts. The gene calls are TRBV4-1 and TRBJ2-1, with 9 bases that match TRBD2. The CDR3 extends over 16 amino acids. After removal of 4 bases from V and 2 bases from J, the junction contained 6 bases not matched to a gene. The V gene's germline CDR1 is MGHRA and CDR2 YSYEKL. The CDR3 bases are TGCGCCAGCAGCCCGAGTGGCGGGAGGGCCTACAATGAGCAGTTCTTC. Its protein product is CASSPSGGRAYNEQFF.

This rearrangement joins TRBV7-2 to TRBJ1-1, with 8 bases that match TRBD1. J lost 1 base, V lost 3 bases, and 4 bases had no gene match. CDR3 length: 15 amino acids. Per germline, CDR1 SGHTA and CDR2 FQGNSA. The CDR3: CASSLEGQGNTEAFF. The CDR3 DNA reads TGTGCCAGCAGCTTGGAAGGACAGGGGAACACTGAAGCTTTCTTT.

The V gene is TRBV30, the J gene TRBJ1-3, with D possibly matching TRBD1 (5 bases). Trimming stripped 4 bases from V and 6 bases from J, with 13 bases between. The CDR3 loop spans 13 amino acids. CDR1 is GTSNPN and CDR2 is SVGIG in the germline V gene (reference sequence). In nucleotides, the CDR3 is TGTGCCTGGATTAAAAGACAGTCAAACACCATATATTTT. Its translation is CAWIKRQSNTIYF.

This clone turned up a few times. V is TRBV14 and J is TRBJ2-7; 8 bases agree with TRBD1. Germline lookup yields CDR1 SGHDN and CDR2 FVKESK. Trimming at V came to 0 bases and at J to 3 bases, leaving 4 bases not matched to a gene. CDR3 size: 15 residues. The CDR3 coding sequence is TGTGCCAGCAGCCAAGATCTGGACAGGGTCTACGAGCAGTACTTC. It is translated as CASSQDLDRVYEQYF.

This chain links TRBV30 with TRBJ2-3; perhaps TRBD2 as D (5 bases). The germline V and J ends were trimmed by 2 bases and 6 bases, with 6 bases remaining between them. The germline CDR1 and CDR2 sequences are GTSNPN and SVGIG (reference sequence). There are 11 residues in the CDR3. The DNA of the CDR3 is TGTGCCTGGAGTCGGAGGGATACGCAGTATTTT. This translates into CAWSRRDTQYF.

The V call is TRBV2, the J call TRBJ1-2, with no clear D. Germline V CDR1 and CDR2: SNHLY, FYNNEI. With 2 bases removed from V and 1 base from J, the gap between germline ends came to 11 bases. The CDR3 spans 15 residues. DNA for the CDR3: TGTGCCAGCAGTGAATCCCCCACCTATAACTATGGCTACACCTTC. Translation: CASSESPTYNYGYTF.

The chain has TRBV30 and TRBJ2-7; TRBD1 matches 8 bases. V shed 3 bases and J 3 bases; nucleotides not matched to a gene: 4. The V gene's germline CDR1 is GTSNPN and CDR2 SVGIG (reference sequence). This CDR3 region has 13 residues. This CDR3 is CAWSLDRGYEQYF. As DNA, the CDR3 is TGTGCCTGGAGCCTAGACAGGGGCTACGAGCAGTACTTC.

The chain is built from TRBV27 and TRBJ2-7, with a tentative D call TRBD2 (5 bases). This CDR3 is 12 amino acids long. V lost 10 bases, J lost 1 base, and 11 bases lay in between. CDR1 MNHEY and CDR2 SMNVEV come from the germline V gene (reference sequence). The CDR3 loop reads CATSTGSYEQYF. The DNA of the CDR3 is TGTGCCACCTCGACGGGGTCCTACGAGCAGTACTTC.

The V call is TRBV7-2, the J call TRBJ1-2, with D unresolved. The CDR3 has 12 amino acids. CDR1 SGHTA and CDR2 FQGNSA come from the germline V gene. V lost 5 bases to trimming and J lost 5 bases, with 9 bases between them. The CDR3 reads CASSTTSYGYTF. Here the CDR3 DNA reads TGTGCCAGCAGCACGACAAGTTATGGCTACACCTTC.

This clone came up once. CDR3 region: CASSLGVSPQHF. Written as DNA, the CDR3 is TGTGCCAGCAGCCTCGGAGTTTCGCCCCAGCATTTT. The V and J genes are TRBV5-6 and TRBJ1-5; no clear D. The CDR3 is made up of 12 amino acids. Trimming took off 4 bases at V and 9 bases at J, with 11 bases between the two ends. Germline V lookup: CDR1 SGHDT, CDR2 YYEEEE.

The chain joins TRBV30 to TRBJ1-5; D gene uncertain. Trimming cost V 1 base and J 7 bases, with 8 bases left between them. This CDR3 spans 12 amino acids. Germline loops: CDR1 GTSNPN, CDR2 SVGIG (reference sequence). CDR3 coding DNA: TGTGCCTGGAGTGCCCCCTCCCAGCCCCAGCATTTT. Residues: CAWSAPSQPQHF. The variable domain in full, with the rest retrieved from reference TRBV30 and TRBJ1-5, is SQTIHQWPATLVQPVGSPLSLECTVEGTSNPNLYWYRQAAGRGLQLLFYSVGIGQISSEVPQNLSASRPQDRQFILSSKKLLLSDSGFYLCAWSAPSQPQHFGDGTRLSIL.

The V gene is TRBV6-5, the J gene TRBJ1-2; TRBD1 might be the D (6 bases). Germline-derived CDR1 and CDR2 are MNHEY and SVGAGI. The CDR3 extends over 13 amino acids. The V end lost 6 bases, the J end lost 8 bases, and 16 bases lay between the germline ends. The CDR3: CASRLPGQEGYTF. In nucleotides, the CDR3 is TGTGCCAGCAGACTACCGGGACAAGAGGGCTACACCTTC.

The chain joins TRBV6-1 to TRBJ1-2; 9 bases line up with TRBD1. V lost 2 bases to trimming and J lost 5 bases; unmatched junction nucleotides: 3. CDR1 is MNHNS and CDR2 is SASEGT in the germline V gene. This CDR3 is 14 amino acids long. The CDR3 DNA reads as TGTGCCAGCAGTGAAACGGGACAGGGATATGGCTACACCTTC. Protein product: CASSETGQGYGYTF.

The rearrangement links TRBV30 to TRBJ1-5, with D uncertain. This CDR3 has 17 residues. Germline values: CDR1 GTSNPN, CDR2 SVGIG (reference sequence). V was clipped by 2 bases and J by 4 bases, with 21 bases between them. The CDR3 reads CAWSPRAHDFWNQPQHF. The DNA for the CDR3 is TGTGCCTGGAGTCCGCGGGCGCACGATTTTTGGAATCAGCCCCAGCATTTT.

This CDR3 is CASSRDSGSSYEQYF. The CDR3 DNA reads as TGCGCCAGCAGCCGGGACAGTGGGAGCTCCTACGAGCAGTACTTC. The rearrangement links TRBV5-1 to TRBJ2-7; TRBD1 agrees at 7 bases. The CDR3 is made up of 15 amino acids. V lost 4 bases, J lost 0 bases, and 7 bases stayed unmatched. From germline, CDR1 is SGHRS and CDR2 YFSETQ.

V is TRBV30 and J is TRBJ1-1; D is perhaps TRBD1 (5 bases). The germline V and J ends were trimmed by 1 base and 5 bases, with 17 bases remaining between them. CDR1 is GTSNPN, CDR2 SVGIG, per germline (reference sequence). The CDR3 contains 15 residues. CDR3: CAWSAGRTISTEAFF. The CDR3 coding sequence is TGTGCCTGGAGTGCAGGGCGGACTATTTCAACTGAAGCTTTCTTT. The variable domain in full, with the rest retrieved from reference TRBV30 and TRBJ1-1, is SQTIHQWPATLVQPVGSPLSLECTVEGTSNPNLYWYRQAAGRGLQLLFYSVGIGQISSEVPQNLSASRPQDRQFILSSKKLLLSDSGFYLCAWSAGRTISTEAFFGQGTRLTVV.

The rearrangement uses TRBV5-8 and TRBJ1-1, with TRBD1 matching over 9 bases. With V trimmed by 2 bases and J by 0 bases, 2 bases remained unmatched. The CDR3 consists of 15 residues. Germline loops: CDR1 SGHTS, CDR2 YDEGEE. The CDR3 DNA reads TGTGCCAGCAGCTTATGGGACAGGGTGAACACTGAAGCTTTCTTT. This encodes CASSLWDRVNTEAFF.

This chain links TRBV5-4 with TRBJ2-5; 7 bases line up with TRBD2. CDR3 length: 16 residues. CDR1 and CDR2 from the germline V gene are SGHNT and YYREEE (reference sequence). Losses at the gene ends were 3 bases for V and 0 bases for J; bases not matched to a gene: 8. CDR3 nucleotide sequence: TGTGCCAGCAGCTCTGCAGGGAGGGGCAACCAAGAGACCCAGTACTTC. It is translated as CASSSAGRGNQETQYF.

The count of this clone is one. The chain uses TRBV5-6 and TRBJ2-7; 7 nucleotides line up with TRBD1. CDR1 and CDR2 from the germline V gene are SGHDT and YYEEEE. V was clipped by 2 bases and J by 6 bases; unmatched bases: 8. The CDR3 contains 14 residues. The chain's CDR3 is CASSLPTGPPEQYF. The CDR3 nucleotides read TGTGCCAGCAGCTTACCGACAGGGCCGCCCGAGCAGTACTTC.

The V gene is TRBV5-1, the J gene TRBJ2-5; 11 bases line up with TRBD2. Germline V gene lookup returns CDR1 SGHRS and CDR2 YFSETQ. V lost 5 bases and J lost 4; bases outside the gene matches: 4. The CDR3 covers 14 residues. CDR3 in amino acids: CASRDSGRAETQYF. The CDR3 DNA is TGCGCCAGCAGGGATAGCGGGAGGGCAGAGACCCAGTACTTC.

This clone has only a few counts. At one end the junction does not follow the germline gene, possibly because of a read error. The chain has TRBV7-7 and TRBJ2-1, with D perhaps TRBD1 (6 bases). Germline V CDR1 and CDR2: SSHAT, FNYEAQ (reference sequence). There are 13 residues in the CDR3. The CDR3 loop reads CASSFRRGFEQFF. In DNA form, the CDR3 reads TGTGCTAGCAGCTTTCGTAGGGGGTTTGAGCAGTTCTTC.

This chain joins TRBV5-4 and TRBJ1-1; D remains unclear. V dropped 0 bases and J dropped 6 bases, with 9 bases sitting between them. This CDR3 is 13 amino acids long. The germline CDR1 and CDR2 sequences are SGHNT and YYREEE (reference sequence). The CDR3 bases are TGTGCCAGCAGCTTGGCCATGGAGGCTGAAGCTTTCTTT. Protein sequence: CASSLAMEAEAFF.

The chain links TRBV7-2 to TRBJ2-7, with TRBD2 matching over 7 bases. The J segment lost 4 bases and the V segment lost 4 bases, leaving 4 bases of the junction unmatched. Germline V gene data show CDR1 as SGHTA and CDR2 as FQGNSA. The CDR3 has 13 residues. The CDR3 DNA follows: TGTGCCAGCAGCTCCGGCGGGGGATACGAGCAGTACTTC. Its protein product is CASSSGGGYEQYF.

The rearrangement links TRBV6-5 to TRBJ1-1; D perhaps matches TRBD1 (6 bases). Per germline, CDR1 MNHEY and CDR2 SVGAGI. The CDR3 is 15 amino acids. V lost 7 bases and J lost 1, with 16 bases in between. This CDR3 is CASTLRTGPNTEAFF. The CDR3 DNA follows: TGTGCCAGCACTTTACGTACAGGGCCGAACACTGAAGCTTTCTTT.

This rearrangement joins TRBV30 to TRBJ1-5, with D hard to call. V was clipped by 1 base and J by 4 bases, with 8 bases between them. Germline assignment: CDR1 GTSNPN and CDR2 SVGIG (reference sequence). The CDR3 is made up of 13 amino acids. The CDR3 sequence: CAWSGSGNQPQHF. In DNA form, the CDR3 reads TGTGCCTGGAGTGGATCGGGGAATCAGCCCCAGCATTTT.